The T cell receptor (beta chain) described here comes from a study of blood T cell repertoires in COVID-19 (dated by TCRdb to about 2020). Looking at the study overall: Samples from collaborators originated in the United States, Italy and Spain and spanned both the acute and convalescent phases of COVID-19. A de-identified subject ID, COVID-19 status, age in years and sex were almost always included in the sample metadata. Where available, HLA class I and class II types were obtained from metadata supplied by the sample provider rather than from assay-based typing. The samples were drawn from the first 160 participants of the ongoing ImmuneRACE study and from some 1,300 subjects provided by 6 global collaborators. The material from the prospective study consisted of cDNA or gDNA derived from T cells, B-cell-depleted T cells, or PBMCs. A freely available public database, intended as a resource for researchers studying the immune response to SARS-CoV-2, is where the repertoires were released. The dataset comprised deeply sampled blood TCRbeta repertoires from subjects exposed to, actively infected with, or recovered from COVID-19. Points the paper makes about the study in general: Clinical and demographic metadata were provided uncurated, with the amount varying by source and participant.

The V and J ends are trimmed by 2 bases and 7 bases, leaving 6 bases between them. From its cysteine to its phenylalanine, the CDR3 spans 12 amino acids. The DNA shown is the 36-base CDR3, in frame from base 1. In the germline V gene, CDR1 corresponds to KGHSH and CDR2 to LQKENI. Each collaborating institution followed its own protocols to collect whole blood in K2EDTA tubes. Collaborator samples were shipped for TCRbeta analysis as frozen whole blood, isolated PBMCs, or DNA extracted from either sample type. The immunoSEQ Assay, a bias-controlled multiplex PCR, was used to amplify TCRbeta CDR3 regions from genomic DNA. In the original analysis: The number of nucleated cells in each sample was estimated from the amplification of reference gene primers within the assay. To quantify the absolute abundance of each unique TCRbeta CDR3 rearrangement, sequence reads were collapsed and filtered. For each sample, productive Simpson clonality was calculated as the square root of Simpson's diversity index over productive rearrangements. Imported from immuneACCESS, the table was reduced by TCRdb to in-frame sequences with V and J called. These copies leave out some clones; in studies compared against another copy, an unresolved V gene accounts for under half, and the cause of the remainder is not known. From that table come the V and J calls and clone size; the DNA was used to work out D and trimming. Recorded for this sample are 55,000 to 85,000 clones; roughly 85% of them occurred a single time. The ten largest account for about 25% of the sample.

Turning to this clone: It has no known antigen specificity. No much larger clonotype is one base removed from it; base qualities were not supplied.

Material for sequencing was peripheral blood. This chain joins TRBV18 to TRBJ2-1; a confident D gene designation cannot be given. The source is a man in his fifties or sixties with active or convalescent COVID-19. DNA sequence: TGTGCCAGCTCACCATCTCGGAATGAGCAGTTCTTC. Translated, this gives CASSPSRNEQFF.